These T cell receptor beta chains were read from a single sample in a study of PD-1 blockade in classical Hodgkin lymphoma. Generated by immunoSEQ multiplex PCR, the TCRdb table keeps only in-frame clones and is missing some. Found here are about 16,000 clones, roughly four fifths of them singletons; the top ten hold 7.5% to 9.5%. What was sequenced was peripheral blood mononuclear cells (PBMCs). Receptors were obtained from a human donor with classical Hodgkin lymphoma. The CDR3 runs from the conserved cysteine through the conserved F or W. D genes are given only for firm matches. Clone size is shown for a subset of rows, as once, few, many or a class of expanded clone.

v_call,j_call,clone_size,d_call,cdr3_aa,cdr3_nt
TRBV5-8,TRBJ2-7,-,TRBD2,CASSTLAGVSEQYF,TGTGCCAGCAGTACCTTAGCGGGAGTCAGCGAGCAGTACTTC
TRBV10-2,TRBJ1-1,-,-,CASSSRGANTEAFF,TGCGCCAGCAGTTCACGGGGTGCGAACACTGAAGCTTTCTTT
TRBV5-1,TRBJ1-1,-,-,CASSVSIGGAEAFF,TGCGCCAGCAGCGTGTCAATAGGGGGGGCTGAAGCTTTCTTT
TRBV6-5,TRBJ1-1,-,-,CASSYSSGANTEAFF,TGTGCCAGCAGTTACTCATCGGGGGCGAACACTGAAGCTTTCTTT
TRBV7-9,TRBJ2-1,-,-,CASSLQRAPPANEQFF,TGTGCCAGCAGCTTACAGCGGGCCCCCCCGGCCAATGAGCAGTTCTTC
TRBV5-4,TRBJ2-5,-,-,CASSRVGYGKETQYF,TGTGCCAGCAGCAGGGTGGGGTATGGGAAAGAGACCCAGTACTTC
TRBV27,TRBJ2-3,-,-,CASRLPTVTDTQYF,TGTGCCAGCAGACTCCCGACGGTCACAGATACGCAGTATTTT
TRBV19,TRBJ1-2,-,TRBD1,CASSITIGTGANYGYTF,TGTGCCAGTAGTATAACGATCGGGACAGGGGCGAACTATGGCTACACCTTC
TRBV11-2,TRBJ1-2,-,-,CASSLDRRDYGYTF,TGTGCCAGCAGCTTGGATAGGAGGGACTATGGCTACACCTTC
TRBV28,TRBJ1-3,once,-,CASSFHTLSGNTIYF,TGTGCCAGCAGTTTCCATACCCTCTCTGGAAACACCATATATTTT
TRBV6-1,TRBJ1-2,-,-,CASSEADSRNYGYTF,TGTGCCAGCAGTGAAGCGGACAGTCGTAACTATGGCTACACCTTC
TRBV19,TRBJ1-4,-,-,CASSALVNEKLFF,TGTGCCAGTAGTGCCCTCGTAAATGAAAAACTGTTTTTT
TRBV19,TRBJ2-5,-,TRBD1,CASSKEGQGVETQYF,TGTGCCAGTAGCAAAGAGGGACAGGGTGTAGAGACCCAGTACTTC
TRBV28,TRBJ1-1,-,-,CASSLVEEDEAFF,TGTGCCAGCAGTTTGGTAGAGGAAGACGAAGCTTTCTTT
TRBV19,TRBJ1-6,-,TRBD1,CASSTDRGNSPLHF,TGTGCCAGTAGTACGGACAGGGGTAATTCACCCCTCCACTTT
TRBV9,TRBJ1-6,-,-,CASSLRRGESPLHF,TGTGCCAGCAGCCTACGTAGGGGAGAATCACCCCTCCACTTT
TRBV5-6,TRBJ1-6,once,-,CASSLDSEESPLHF,TGTGCCAGCAGCCTGGACAGCGAAGAATCACCCCTCCACTTT
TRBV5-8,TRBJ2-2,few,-,CASRFREGNTGELFF,TGTGCCAGCAGGTTCAGGGAAGGGAACACCGGGGAGCTGTTTTTT
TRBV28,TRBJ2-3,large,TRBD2,CASSGRTSGRFIDTQYF,TGTGCCAGCAGTGGACGGACTAGCGGGAGATTTATAGATACGCAGTATTTT
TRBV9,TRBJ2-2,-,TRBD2,CASTKTSGRLTGELFF,TGTGCCAGCACCAAGACTAGCGGGAGATTGACCGGGGAGCTGTTTTTT
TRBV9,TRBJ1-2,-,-,CASSPKGQNINYGYTF,TGTGCCAGCAGCCCTAAAGGACAGAATATTAACTATGGCTACACCTTC
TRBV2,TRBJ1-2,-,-,CASSDLGGNGYTF,TGTGCCAGCAGTGATCTCGGGGGGAATGGCTACACCTTC
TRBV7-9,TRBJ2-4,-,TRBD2,CASSLVLAGAAKNIQYF,TGTGCCAGCAGCTTAGTGTTAGCGGGGGCCGCCAAAAACATTCAGTACTTC
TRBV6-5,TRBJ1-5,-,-,CASTRAGGNQPQHF,TGTGCCAGCACAAGGGCAGGGGGCAATCAGCCCCAGCATTTT
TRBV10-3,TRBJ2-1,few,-,CAISDPPDQYNEQFF,TGTGCCATCAGTGACCCCCCGGACCAGTACAATGAGCAGTTCTTC
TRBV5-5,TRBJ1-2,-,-,CASSLDLGVAARAYGYTF,TGTGCCAGCAGCTTGGATTTGGGGGTGGCAGCGAGGGCCTATGGCTACACCTTC
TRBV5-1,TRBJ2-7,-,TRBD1,CASSLRQGVYEQYF,TGCGCCAGCAGCTTGCGACAGGGGGTGTACGAGCAGTACTTC
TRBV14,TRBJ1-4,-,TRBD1,CASSQATGLNEKLFF,TGTGCCAGCAGCCAAGCGACAGGGCTGAATGAAAAACTGTTTTTT
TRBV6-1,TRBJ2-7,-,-,CASSEFGGYEQYF,TGTGCCAGCAGTGAATTTGGTGGCTACGAGCAGTACTTC
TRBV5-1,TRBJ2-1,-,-,CASSSMTRNEQFF,TGCGCCAGCAGCTCGATGACCCGGAATGAGCAGTTCTTC
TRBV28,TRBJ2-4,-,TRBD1,CASSSTGGVKNIQYF,TGTGCCAGCAGTTCTACAGGGGGCGTCAAAAACATTCAGTACTTC
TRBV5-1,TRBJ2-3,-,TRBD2,CASSPRLAGGSDTQYF,TGCGCCAGCAGCCCCCGACTAGCGGGAGGCTCAGATACGCAGTATTTT
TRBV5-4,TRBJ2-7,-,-,CASSDPSAGAYEQYF,TGTGCCAGCAGCGATCCCAGCGCAGGGGCCTACGAGCAGTACTTC
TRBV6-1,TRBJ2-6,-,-,CASSEWQGGANVLTF,TGTGCCAGCAGTGAATGGCAGGGTGGGGCCAACGTCCTGACTTTC
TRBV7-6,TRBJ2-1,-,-,CASSLRSDYEGQSSYNEQFF,TGTGCCAGCAGCTTAAGGAGTGATTATGAAGGACAGAGCTCCTACAATGAGCAGTTCTTC
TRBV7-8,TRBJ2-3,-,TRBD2,CASSLLRTSGGSTDTQYF,TGTGCCAGCAGCCTTCTTCGGACTAGCGGGGGGAGCACAGATACGCAGTATTTT
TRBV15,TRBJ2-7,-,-,CATSRDPANEQYF,TGTGCCACCAGCAGAGATCCGGCGAACGAGCAGTACTTC
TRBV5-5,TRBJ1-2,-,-,CASSLDRDAGYTF,TGTGCCAGCAGCTTGGACAGGGACGCTGGCTACACCTTC
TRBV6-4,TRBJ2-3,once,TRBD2,CASSDGASGSTDTQYF,TGTGCCAGCAGTGACGGGGCTAGCGGGAGCACAGATACGCAGTATTTT
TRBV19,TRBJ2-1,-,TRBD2,CASSIKASGSNEQFF,TGTGCCAGTAGTATTAAGGCTAGCGGGAGTAATGAGCAGTTCTTC
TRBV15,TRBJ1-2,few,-,CATSRDLGDYGYTF,TGTGCCACCAGCAGAGATCTGGGGGACTATGGCTACACCTTC
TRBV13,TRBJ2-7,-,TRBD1,CASSLAGQGAYEQYF,TGTGCCAGCAGCTTAGCCGGACAGGGTGCCTACGAGCAGTACTTC
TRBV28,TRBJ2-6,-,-,CASSFPFANVLTF,TGTGCCAGCAGTTTTCCCTTTGCCAACGTCCTGACTTTC
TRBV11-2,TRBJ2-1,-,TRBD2,CASSGTAGDGQFF,TGTGCCAGCAGCGGGACTGCGGGAGATGGGCAGTTCTTC
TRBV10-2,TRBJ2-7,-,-,CASSDGGHDYEQYF,TGCGCCAGCAGTGATGGGGGCCACGACTACGAGCAGTACTTC
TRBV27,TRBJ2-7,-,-,CASSGGGSSYEQYF,TGTGCCAGCAGTGGAGGGGGATCCTCCTACGAGCAGTACTTC
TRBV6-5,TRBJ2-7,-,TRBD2,CASYAPGLAGEQYF,TGTGCCAGCTATGCTCCTGGACTAGCGGGCGAGCAGTACTTC
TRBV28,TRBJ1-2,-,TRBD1,CASSLGDSLYGYTF,TGTGCCAGCAGTTTGGGGGACAGCCTCTATGGCTACACCTTC
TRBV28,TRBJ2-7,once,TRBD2,CASEAGTRSYEQYF,TGTGCCAGCGAGGCCGGGACTAGGTCCTACGAGCAGTACTTC
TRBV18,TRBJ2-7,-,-,CASSPRQSYEQYF,TGTGCCAGCTCACCTAGACAGTCCTACGAGCAGTACTTC
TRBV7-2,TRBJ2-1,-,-,CASSLALERINEQFF,TGTGCCAGCAGCTTAGCGCTAGAGCGGATCAATGAGCAGTTCTTC
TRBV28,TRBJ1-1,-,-,CASHPPGPNTEAFF,TGTGCCAGCCACCCGCCGGGGCCGAACACTGAAGCTTTCTTT
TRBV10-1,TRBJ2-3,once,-,CASSSQSDSFTDTQYF,TGCGCCAGCAGTTCCCAATCAGACAGCTTCACAGATACGCAGTATTTT
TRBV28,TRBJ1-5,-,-,CASSLPVPGPQHF,TGTGCCAGCAGTTTACCAGTCCCTGGGCCCCAGCATTTT
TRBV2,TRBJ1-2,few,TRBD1,CASSEQGTGTYGYTF,TGTGCCAGCAGTGAACAAGGGACAGGGACCTATGGCTACACCTTC
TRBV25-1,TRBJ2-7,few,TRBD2,CASSGQLAGHTYEQYF,TGTGCCAGCAGTGGGCAACTAGCGGGCCACACCTACGAGCAGTACTTC